The present T cell receptor beta chain was sequenced within a study of T-cell reconstitution after alpha-beta-depleted transplantation in children. This clonotype was seen many times. The antigen is unknown. General observations from the study: Alpha-beta T cells about two months after transplant reportedly derived from several hundred expanded graft clones.

The authors prepared the TCRbeta library with unique molecular identifiers. TCRdb fed the PCR reads into MiXCR, producing one record per CDR3 protein. The data contain 200,000 to 250,000 distinct CDR3 sequences, roughly 11% of them seen just once; the ten biggest clones take up about 30%. The material was PBMCs, obtained before TCRalphabeta/CD19-depleted stem cell transplant. The receptor was derived from a child younger than two with acute myeloid leukemia, due to receive a stem cell transplant.

In DNA form, the CDR3 reads TGCAGTGCGCCCACCGGGACTAGCTCCTACAATGAGCAGTTCTTC. Its translation is CSAPTGTSSYNEQFF. The gene calls are TRBV20-1 and TRBJ2-1, with 8 positions matching TRBD2. The ends lost 6 bases at V and 0 bases at J; junction bases unmatched: 7. CDR3 length: 15 residues. Germline lookup yields CDR1 DFQATT and CDR2 SNEGSKA (reference sequence).